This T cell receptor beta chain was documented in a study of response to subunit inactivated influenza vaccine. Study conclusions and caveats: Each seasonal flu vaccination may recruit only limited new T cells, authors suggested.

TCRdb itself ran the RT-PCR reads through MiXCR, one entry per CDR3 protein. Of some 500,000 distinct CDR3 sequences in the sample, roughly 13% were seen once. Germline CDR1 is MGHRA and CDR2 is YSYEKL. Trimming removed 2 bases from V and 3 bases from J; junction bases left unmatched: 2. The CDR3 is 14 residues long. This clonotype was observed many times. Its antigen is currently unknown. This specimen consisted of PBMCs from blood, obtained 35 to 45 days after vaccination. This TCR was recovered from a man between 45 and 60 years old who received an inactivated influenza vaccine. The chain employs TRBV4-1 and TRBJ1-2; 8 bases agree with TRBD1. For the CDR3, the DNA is TGCGCCAGCAGCCAATACAGGGGGGACTATGGCTACACCTTC. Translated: CASSQYRGDYGYTF.